This entry concerns a single TCR beta chain. The unsorted samples had around 86 million PBMCs used for genomic DNA. V lost 2 bases and J lost 3; bases outside the gene matches: 10. This CDR3 spans 16 amino acids. Germline CDR1 reads MGHRA; CDR2 reads YSYEKL. This entry is derived from a study of shared clonotypes between healthy human individuals. For every subset, genomic DNA was evenly distributed across several immunoSEQ plates. Using immunoSEQ multiplex PCR, the repertoire was profiled, and TCRdb retains in-frame clones only, with some absent. The repertoire includes about 490,000 clones, around 80% of them detected once, and 10% to 15% sits in the top ten.

This sequence originates from a woman between 35 and 50 years old in good health. Some clones in this sample may be carry-over from other donors' samples. The sample taken for sequencing was PBMCs. The rearrangement uses TRBV4-1 and TRBJ2-7, with 7 bases lining up with TRBD1. CDR3 residues: CASSQPNRGPNYEQYF. The CDR3 region has the DNA TGCGCCAGCAGCCAACCGAACAGGGGACCAAACTACGAGCAGTACTTC.